This entry features one T cell receptor (beta chain) sequence. Its antigen is currently unknown. The data originate from a study of T cell responses to AZD1222 COVID-19 vaccine. V lost 7 bases, J lost 6 bases, and 13 bases lay in between. The CDR3 has 11 amino acids. Germline CDR1 is DFQATT and CDR2 is SNEGSKA (reference sequence). The protocol was immunoSEQ multiplex PCR, while the TCRdb copy is restricted to in-frame clones and leaves out a portion. The profile shows about 120,000 clones, 88% of them singletons. Whole-study findings and limits: Among vaccine-associated CD4 TCRs, coverage spanned spike, with dominance at 160-218 and 743-854. Samples come after the peak T cell response, not at day 14.

The receptor was derived from an adult in good health. The rearrangement uses TRBV20-1 and TRBJ2-7; tentative D call: TRBD2 (5 bases). The sample was peripheral blood, taken on day 0 of AZD1222 vaccination. The CDR3 loop reads CSVGEEGEQYF. Here the CDR3 DNA reads TGCAGTGTTGGTGAAGAGGGCGAGCAGTACTTC.